The rows below give T cell receptor beta chains drawn from one sample of a study of blood T cells in healthy people across ages. TCRdb recomputed calls from the 5' RACE reads with MiXCR, one row per CDR3 protein. The data hold about 1.5 million distinct CDR3 sequences, with roughly 40% observed a single time. Sequencing was carried out using blood. The receptors shown here come from a woman aged 18-30 years in good health. Each CDR3 is given with its conserved first and last residue. Fields, in order: V gene, D gene, clone size, J gene, CDR3 protein, CDR3 DNA. The D gene is left open where the match is weak. A clone size is listed for some rows: how often the clone was seen (once, few, many), or a class if it is expanded.

>TRBV28|-|-|TRBJ1-1
CASSSRKTYKAFF
TGTGCCAGCAGTTCGCGTAAGACTTATAAAGCTTTCTTT
>TRBV12-3/TRBV12-4|TRBD2|-|TRBJ2-7
CASSLLAGAEQYF
TGTGCCAGCAGCCTCCTAGCGGGGGCCGAGCAGTACTTC
>TRBV5-1|-|-|TRBJ2-1
CASSLERTAYNEQFF
TGCGCCAGCAGCTTGGAGCGGACAGCTTACAATGAGCAGTTCTTC
>TRBV10-3|TRBD2|-|TRBJ2-5
CAISGKTSGEGFDEQYF
TGTGCCATCAGCGGAAAGACTAGCGGAGAAGGATTCGATGAGCAGTACTTC
>TRBV6-5|TRBD1|-|TRBJ2-7
CASTQMTGGNEQYF
TGTGCCAGCACCCAGATGACAGGGGGCAACGAGCAGTACTTC
>TRBV7-9|-|-|TRBJ1-5
CASSYSEGVNQPQHF
TGTGCCAGCAGCTACTCAGAGGGGGTTAATCAGCCCCAGCATTTT
>TRBV5-1|TRBD2|-|TRBJ2-7
CASRISESGMQEQYF
TGCGCCAGCAGGATATCGGAGAGCGGGATGCAAGAGCAGTACTTC
>TRBV27|TRBD2|few|TRBJ2-1
CASSLSPFGAWPSGSYNEQFF
TGTGCCAGCAGTTTATCCCCCTTCGGTGCATGGCCTAGCGGGTCCTACAATGAGCAGTTCTTC
>TRBV6-2/TRBV6-3|TRBD2|-|TRBJ2-7
CASRGAGSSYNEQYF
TGTGCCAGCAGGGGAGCGGGAAGCTCCTACAATGAGCAGTACTTC
>TRBV20-1|TRBD2|few|TRBJ2-3
CSAPRTRSDTQYF
TGCAGTGCTCCCCGGACTAGATCAGATACGCAGTATTTT
>TRBV12-5|-|-|TRBJ2-1
CASGLGLGTYNEQFF
TGTGCTAGTGGTTTGGGATTGGGAACCTACAATGAGCAGTTCTTC
>TRBV2|TRBD2|few|TRBJ2-1
CASSPFLTSGSGNEQFF
TGTGCCAGCAGTCCATTTCTTACTAGCGGGAGTGGTAATGAGCAGTTCTTC